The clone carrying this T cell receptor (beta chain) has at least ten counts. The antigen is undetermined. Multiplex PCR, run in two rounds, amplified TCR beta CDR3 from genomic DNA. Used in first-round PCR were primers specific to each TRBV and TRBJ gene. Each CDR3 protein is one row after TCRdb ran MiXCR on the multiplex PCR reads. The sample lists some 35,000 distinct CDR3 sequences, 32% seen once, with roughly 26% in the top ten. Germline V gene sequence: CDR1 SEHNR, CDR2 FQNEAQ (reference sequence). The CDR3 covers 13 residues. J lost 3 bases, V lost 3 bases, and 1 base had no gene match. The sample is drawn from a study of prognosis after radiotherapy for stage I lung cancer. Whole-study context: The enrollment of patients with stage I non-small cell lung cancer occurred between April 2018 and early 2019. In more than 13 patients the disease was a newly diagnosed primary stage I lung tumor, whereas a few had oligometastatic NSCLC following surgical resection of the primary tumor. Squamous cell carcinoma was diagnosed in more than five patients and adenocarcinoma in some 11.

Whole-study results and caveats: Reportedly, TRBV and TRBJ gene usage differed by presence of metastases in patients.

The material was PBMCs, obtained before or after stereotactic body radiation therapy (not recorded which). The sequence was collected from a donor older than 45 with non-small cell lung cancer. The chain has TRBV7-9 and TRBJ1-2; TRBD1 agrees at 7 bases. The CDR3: CASSLGTDYGYTF. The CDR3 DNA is TGTGCCAGCAGCTTGGGGACAGACTATGGCTACACCTTC.